This TCR beta chain was profiled in a study of blood T cell repertoires in COVID-19. The table came from immunoSEQ multiplex PCR; TCRdb's copy has only in-frame clones and leaves some out. The sample has approximately 300,000 clones, around nine tenths seen once. Looked up from germline, CDR1 is SGHNT and CDR2 is YYREEE (reference sequence). V was pared by 3 bases and J by 6 bases, with 8 bases of the junction left unmatched. The CDR3 loop spans 15 amino acids. The chain carries TRBV5-4 and TRBJ2-2; 7 bases map to TRBD1. This clonotype was obtained from a woman younger than 35 who had recovered from COVID-19. Sequencing used PBMCs or T cells enriched from blood (not recorded which). CDR3 DNA sequence: TGTGCCAGCAGCTCTCCTAGCCAGGGGGCCGGGGAGCTGTTTTTT. Translated, it gives CASSSPSQGAGELFF.